The rows below give T cell receptor beta chains drawn from one sample of a study of blood T cell repertoires in COVID-19. The data were produced by immunoSEQ multiplex PCR, yet TCRdb's version contains in-frame clones alone and is incomplete. Here the sample spans fewer than 350,000 clones, about 85% being singletons. The sequencing sample was made of PBMCs or T cells enriched from blood (not recorded which). These receptors were collected from a woman aged 25 to 39 who had been exposed to COVID-19. CDR3s include the opening cysteine and the closing phenylalanine or tryptophan. Fields, in order: V gene, J gene, D gene, clone size, CDR3 DNA, CDR3 protein. A D gene is named only where the DNA matches it firmly. Only part of the rows carry a size: once, few, many, or a class if the clone is expanded.

TRBV5-1,TRBJ1-1,TRBD1,-,TGCGCCAGCAGATTCGACAGGGCCGACACTGAAGCTTTCTTT,CASRFDRADTEAFF
TRBV27,TRBJ1-1,-,-,TGTGCCAGCAGCTCGGTAACGAACACTGAAGCTTTCTTT,CASSSVTNTEAFF
TRBV28,TRBJ2-7,-,-,TGTGCCAGCAGTTGGGCGACTACCACCTACGAGCAGTACTTC,CASSWATTTYEQYF
TRBV19,TRBJ1-5,TRBD1,-,TGTGCCAGTAGTAGAGAGCAGGGGGCAGCGAATCAGCCCCAGCATTTT,CASSREQGAANQPQHF
TRBV5-1,TRBJ2-3,TRBD2,-,TGCGCCAGCAGCTTGGCGGGAGGGCCGTGGGATACGCAGTATTTT,CASSLAGGPWDTQYF
TRBV12-3/TRBV12-4,TRBJ1-1,-,few,TGTGCCAGCAGTTTACAGGGTCCAGGGGAAGCTTTCTTT,CASSLQGPGEAFF
TRBV7-9,TRBJ1-6,-,-,TGTGCCAGCAGCTTAGCGGAGGGGCATAATTCACCCCTCCACTTT,CASSLAEGHNSPLHF
TRBV6-2/TRBV6-3,TRBJ2-7,TRBD2,-,TGTGCCAGCAGTATGCCGACGGGACTAGCGGCGAGAAGCTCCTACGAGCAGTACTTC,CASSMPTGLAARSSYEQYF
TRBV7-9,TRBJ1-2,TRBD1,-,TGTGCCAGCAGCTTACAGGGGGCCGGCTATGGCTACACCTTC,CASSLQGAGYGYTF
TRBV28,TRBJ2-7,-,-,TGTGCCAGCAGGGAGACAGGACCGTCCTCCTACGAGCAGTACTTC,CASRETGPSSYEQYF
TRBV19,TRBJ2-1,-,once,TGTGCCAGTACCCCCGACTTGAACAATGAGCAGTTCTTC,CASTPDLNNEQFF